The rows below give T cell receptor beta chains drawn from one sample of a study of CD8+ T cells in alopecia areata. Here immunoSEQ multiplex PCR was the method, and the copy in TCRdb shows in-frame clones only, minus some. This sample has roughly 97,000 clones, with 41% found just once. What was sequenced was CD4+ T cells sorted from blood. These receptors all stem from a human donor with alopecia areata. Both conserved end residues are part of each CDR3. A D gene is named only where the DNA matches it firmly. Size is stated for part of the rows, as once, few or many counts, or as a class when the clone is expanded.

CDR3 DNA,CDR3 protein,clone size,V gene,J gene,D gene,CDR3 length
TGTGCCAGCAGTCCGGGGCCTAATCAGCCCCAGCATTTT,CASSPGPNQPQHF,.,TRBV5-4,TRBJ1-5,.,13
TGTGCCAGCAGCTTGGACGGCTATAATTCACCCCTCCACTTT,CASSLDGYNSPLHF,few,TRBV7-3,TRBJ1-6,.,14
TGTGCCAGCAGTGAAAACTTGCGTCTAGCGGGAGGCGACGAGCAGTACTTC,CASSENLRLAGGDEQYF,.,TRBV2,TRBJ2-7,TRBD2,17
TGTGCCAGCTTCTGGGGGGTTGACAATGAGCAGTTCTTC,CASFWGVDNEQFF,.,TRBV7-9,TRBJ2-1,.,13
TGTGCCAGTACCCCAAGAAGAGGGGTAACAGATACGCAGTATTTT,CASTPRRGVTDTQYF,.,TRBV19,TRBJ2-3,.,15
TGTGCCAGTAGTCCCTCAACAGGTTCTGGGGCCAACGTCCTGACTTTC,CASSPSTGSGANVLTF,many,TRBV19,TRBJ2-6,.,16
TGTGCCAGCTCACCGATAGTACCCAATGAGCAGTTCTTC,CASSPIVPNEQFF,.,TRBV18,TRBJ2-1,.,13
TGTGCCTGGACCCGGGGGCCAGAGACCCAGTACTTC,CAWTRGPETQYF,.,TRBV30,TRBJ2-5,.,12
TGCGCCAGCAGAAGGACTAGCGGGAGCACAGATACGCAGTATTTT,CASRRTSGSTDTQYF,.,TRBV10-2,TRBJ2-3,TRBD2,15
TGTGCCAGCAGCGAGGGCGCGCGGGCCTACGAGCAGTACTTC,CASSEGARAYEQYF,.,TRBV9,TRBJ2-7,.,14
TGCAGCGTCCAAGGAACCATGAACACTGAAGCTTTCTTT,CSVQGTMNTEAFF,few,TRBV29-1,TRBJ1-1,.,13